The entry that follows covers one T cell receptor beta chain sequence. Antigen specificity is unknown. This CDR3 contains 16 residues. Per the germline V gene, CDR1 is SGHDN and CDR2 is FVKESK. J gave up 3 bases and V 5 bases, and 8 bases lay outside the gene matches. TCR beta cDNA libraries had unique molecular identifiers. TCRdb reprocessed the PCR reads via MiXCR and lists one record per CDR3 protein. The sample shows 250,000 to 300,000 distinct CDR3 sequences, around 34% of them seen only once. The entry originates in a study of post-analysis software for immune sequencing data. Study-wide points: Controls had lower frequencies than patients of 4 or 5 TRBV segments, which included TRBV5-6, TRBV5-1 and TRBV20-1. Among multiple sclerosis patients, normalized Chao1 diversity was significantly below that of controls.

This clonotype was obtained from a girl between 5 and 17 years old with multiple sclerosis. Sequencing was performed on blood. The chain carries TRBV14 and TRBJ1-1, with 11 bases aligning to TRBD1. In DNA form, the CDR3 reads TGTGCCAGCAGCTTTCGCCTGGGACAGGGGGACACTGAAGCTTTCTTT. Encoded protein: CASSFRLGQGDTEAFF.